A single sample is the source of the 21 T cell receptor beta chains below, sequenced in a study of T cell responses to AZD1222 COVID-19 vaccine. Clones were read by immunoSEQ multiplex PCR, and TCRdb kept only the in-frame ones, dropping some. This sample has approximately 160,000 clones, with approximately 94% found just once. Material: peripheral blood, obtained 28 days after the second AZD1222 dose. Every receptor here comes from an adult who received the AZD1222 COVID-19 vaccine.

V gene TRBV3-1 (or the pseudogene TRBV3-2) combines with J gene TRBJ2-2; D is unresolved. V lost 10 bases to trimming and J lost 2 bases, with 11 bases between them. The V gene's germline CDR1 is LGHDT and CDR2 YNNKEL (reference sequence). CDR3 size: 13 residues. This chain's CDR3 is CATERDNTGELFF. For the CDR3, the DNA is TGTGCCACGGAGAGAGACAACACCGGGGAGCTGTTTTTT.

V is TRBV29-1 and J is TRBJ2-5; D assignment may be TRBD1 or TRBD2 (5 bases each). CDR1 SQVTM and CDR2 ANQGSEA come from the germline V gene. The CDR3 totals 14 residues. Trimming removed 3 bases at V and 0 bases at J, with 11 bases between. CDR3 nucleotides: TGCAGCGTTGAGATGGAGGACAACCAAGAGACCCAGTACTTC. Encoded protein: CSVEMEDNQETQYF.

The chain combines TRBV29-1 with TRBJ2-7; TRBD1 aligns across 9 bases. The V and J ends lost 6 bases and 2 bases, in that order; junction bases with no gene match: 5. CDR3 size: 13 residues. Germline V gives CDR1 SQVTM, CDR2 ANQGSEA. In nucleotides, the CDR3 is TGCAGCGTAGGGACAGGGTTCCCCTACGAGCAGTACTTC. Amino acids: CSVGTGFPYEQYF.

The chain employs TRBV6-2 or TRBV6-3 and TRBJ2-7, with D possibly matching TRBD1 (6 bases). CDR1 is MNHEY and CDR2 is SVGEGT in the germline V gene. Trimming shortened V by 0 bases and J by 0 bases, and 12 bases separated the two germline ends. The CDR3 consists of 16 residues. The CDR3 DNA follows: TGTGCCAGCAGTTACTCGGCAGGGGATTTCTCCTACGAGCAGTACTTC. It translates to CASSYSAGDFSYEQYF.

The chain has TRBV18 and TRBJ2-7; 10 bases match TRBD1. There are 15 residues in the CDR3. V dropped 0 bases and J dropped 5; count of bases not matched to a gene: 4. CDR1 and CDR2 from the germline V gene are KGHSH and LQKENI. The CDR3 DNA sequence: TGTGCCAGCTCACCACCGGGACAGGGGACCAACGAGCAGTACTTC. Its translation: CASSPPGQGTNEQYF.

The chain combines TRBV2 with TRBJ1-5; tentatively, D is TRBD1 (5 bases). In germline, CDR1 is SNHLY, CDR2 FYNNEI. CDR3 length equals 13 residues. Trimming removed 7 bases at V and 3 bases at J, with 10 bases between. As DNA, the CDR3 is TGTGCCAGCATGCCGGGACTCAATCAGCCCCAGCATTTT. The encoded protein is CASMPGLNQPQHF.

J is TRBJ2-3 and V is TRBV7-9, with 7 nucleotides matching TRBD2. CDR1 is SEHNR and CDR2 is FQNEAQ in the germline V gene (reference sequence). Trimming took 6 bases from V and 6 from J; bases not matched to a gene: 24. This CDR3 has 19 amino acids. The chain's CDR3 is CASRPRVSRAGPAVDTQYF. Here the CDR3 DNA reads TGTGCCAGCAGACCCAGGGTTTCTAGAGCGGGACCCGCAGTGGATACGCAGTATTTT. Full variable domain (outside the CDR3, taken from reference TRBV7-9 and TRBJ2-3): DTGVSQNPRHKITKRGQNVTFRCDPISEHNRLYWYRQTLGQGPEFLTYFQNEAQLEKSRLLSDRFSAERPKGSFSTLEIQRTEQGDSAMYLCASRPRVSRAGPAVDTQYFGPGTRLTVL.

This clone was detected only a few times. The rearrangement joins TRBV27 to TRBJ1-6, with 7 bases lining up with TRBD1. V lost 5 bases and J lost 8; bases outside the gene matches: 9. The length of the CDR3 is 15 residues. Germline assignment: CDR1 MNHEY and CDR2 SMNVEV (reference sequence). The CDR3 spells CASSAVEGAYSPLHF. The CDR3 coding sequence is TGTGCCAGCAGTGCCGTGGAGGGGGCATATTCACCCCTCCACTTT.

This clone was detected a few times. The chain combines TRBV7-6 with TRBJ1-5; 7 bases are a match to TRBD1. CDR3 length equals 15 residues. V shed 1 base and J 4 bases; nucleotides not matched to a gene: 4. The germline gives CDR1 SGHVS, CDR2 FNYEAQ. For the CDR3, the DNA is TGTGCCAGCAGCTTAGTAGGGGGCGATAATCAGCCCCAGCATTTT. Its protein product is CASSLVGGDNQPQHF.

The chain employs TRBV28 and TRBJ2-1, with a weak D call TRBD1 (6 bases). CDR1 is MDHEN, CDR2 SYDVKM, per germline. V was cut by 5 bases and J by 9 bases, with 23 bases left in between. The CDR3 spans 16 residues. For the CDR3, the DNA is TGTGCCAGCAGTGAGCAGACCGGCAGGGGTAGTGTTGAGCAGTTCTTC. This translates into CASSEQTGRGSVEQFF. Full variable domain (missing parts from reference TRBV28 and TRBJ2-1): DVKVTQSSRYLVKRTGEKVFLECVQDMDHENMFWYRQDPGLGLRLIYFSYDVKMKEKGDIPEGYSVSREKKERFSLILESASTNQTSMYLCASSEQTGRGSVEQFFGPGTRLTVL.

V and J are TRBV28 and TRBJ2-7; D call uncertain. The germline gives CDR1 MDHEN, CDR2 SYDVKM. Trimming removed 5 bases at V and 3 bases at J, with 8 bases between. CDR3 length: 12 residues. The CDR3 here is CASSVLRYEQYF. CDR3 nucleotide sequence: TGTGCCAGCAGTGTATTACGCTACGAGCAGTACTTC.

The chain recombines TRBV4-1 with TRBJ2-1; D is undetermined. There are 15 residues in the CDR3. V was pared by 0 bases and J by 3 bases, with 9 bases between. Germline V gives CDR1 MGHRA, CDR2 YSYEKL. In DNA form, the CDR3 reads TGCGCCAGCAGCCAAGAAACGGGTATCTACAATGAGCAGTTCTTC. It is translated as CASSQETGIYNEQFF.

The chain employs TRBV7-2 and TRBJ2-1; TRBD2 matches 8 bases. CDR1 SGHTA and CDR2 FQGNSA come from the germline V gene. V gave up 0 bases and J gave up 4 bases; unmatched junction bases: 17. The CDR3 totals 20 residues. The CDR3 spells CASSLAGASGYQSAYNEQFF. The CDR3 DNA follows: TGTGCCAGCAGCTTAGCGGGGGCTAGCGGGTACCAATCCGCATACAATGAGCAGTTCTTC.

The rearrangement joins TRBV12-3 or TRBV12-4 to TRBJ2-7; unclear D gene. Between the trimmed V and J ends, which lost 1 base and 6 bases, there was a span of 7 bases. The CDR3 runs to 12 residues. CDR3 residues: CASSLGVVEQYF. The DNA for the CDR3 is TGTGCCAGCAGTTTAGGGGTCGTCGAGCAGTACTTC.

The CDR3 loop reads CATSPVGTGYNEQFF. As DNA, the CDR3 is TGTGCCACCAGCCCAGTGGGGACAGGGTACAATGAGCAGTTCTTC. The J gene is TRBJ2-1, the V gene TRBV15, with 9 bases identical to TRBD1. Germline CDR1 and CDR2: LNHNV and YYDKDF (reference sequence). V was clipped by 5 bases and J by 4 bases; unmatched bases: 6. This CDR3 contains 15 residues.

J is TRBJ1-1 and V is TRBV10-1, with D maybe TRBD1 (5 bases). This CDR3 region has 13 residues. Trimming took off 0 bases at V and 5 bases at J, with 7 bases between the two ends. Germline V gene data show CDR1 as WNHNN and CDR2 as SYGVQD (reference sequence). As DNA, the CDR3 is TGCGCCAGCAGTGAGTCTGGGGGAACTGAAGCTTTCTTT. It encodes CASSESGGTEAFF.

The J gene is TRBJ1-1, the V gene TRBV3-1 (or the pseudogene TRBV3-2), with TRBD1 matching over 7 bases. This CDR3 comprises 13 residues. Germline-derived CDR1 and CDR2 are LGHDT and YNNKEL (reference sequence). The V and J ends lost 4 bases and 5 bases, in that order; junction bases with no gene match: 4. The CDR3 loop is CASSPTGVTEAFF. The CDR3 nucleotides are TGTGCCAGCAGCCCCACAGGGGTTACTGAAGCTTTCTTT.

The CDR3 DNA follows: TGCGCCAGCAGCTCCCCAGGAGGGAGGGATGAGCAGTTCTTC. Its protein is CASSSPGGRDEQFF. This sequence joins TRBV5-1 and TRBJ2-1; 7 bases line up with TRBD2. J gave up 8 bases and V 3 bases, and 8 bases lay outside the gene matches. Germline V gene data show CDR1 as SGHRS and CDR2 as YFSETQ. CDR3 size: 14 residues.

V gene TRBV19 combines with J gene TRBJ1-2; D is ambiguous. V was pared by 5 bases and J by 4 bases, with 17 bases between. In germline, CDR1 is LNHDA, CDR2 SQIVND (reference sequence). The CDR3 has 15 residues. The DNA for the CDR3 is TGTGCCAGTAGTGCACCCCAGTGGGGTCTCTATGGCTACACCTTC. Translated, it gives CASSAPQWGLYGYTF.

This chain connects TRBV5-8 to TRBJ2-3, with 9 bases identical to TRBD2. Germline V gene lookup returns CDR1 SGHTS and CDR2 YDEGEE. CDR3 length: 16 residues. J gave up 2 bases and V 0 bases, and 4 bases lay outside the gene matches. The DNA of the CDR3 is TGTGCCAGCAGCTTGGGACTAGCGGAATTCACAGATACGCAGTATTTT. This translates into CASSLGLAEFTDTQYF.

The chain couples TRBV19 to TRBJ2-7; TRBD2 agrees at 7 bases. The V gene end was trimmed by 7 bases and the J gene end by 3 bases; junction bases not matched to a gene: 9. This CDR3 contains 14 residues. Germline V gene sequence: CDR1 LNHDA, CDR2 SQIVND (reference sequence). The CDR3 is CASTPGGSHYEQYF. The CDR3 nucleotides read TGTGCCAGTACCCCCGGGGGGTCCCACTACGAGCAGTACTTC.